The 18 T cell receptor beta chains reported below all come from one sample, sequenced in a study of Tregs in tolerant kidney transplant recipients. Data came from immunoSEQ multiplex PCR; TCRdb stores just in-frame clones and leaves some out. The sample includes fewer than 65,000 clones, approximately 85% seen only once; the top ten take approximately 2.3%. The specimen comprised Tregs from blood, sampled before the transplant. The receptors here all came from a human donor who received a combined kidney and bone marrow transplant.

The rearrangement uses TRBV28 and TRBJ1-2, with 7 bases fitting TRBD1. The CDR3 is 14 amino acids. V lost 6 bases, J lost 4 bases, and 8 bases stayed unmatched. Per the germline V gene, CDR1 is MDHEN and CDR2 is SYDVKM. The CDR3, as DNA: TGTGCCAGCAGATCTCCGACAGGGACCTATGGCTACACCTTC. As protein: CASRSPTGTYGYTF.

The chain is built from TRBV7-9 and TRBJ2-7; 7 nucleotides line up with TRBD2. The length of the CDR3 is 14 residues. Germline loops: CDR1 SEHNR, CDR2 FQNEAQ (reference sequence). With V trimmed by 4 bases and J by 3 bases, 6 bases remained unmatched. CDR3 nucleotide sequence: TGTGCCAGCAGCTCCGGACTAGTGGGCTACGAGCAGTACTTC. This encodes CASSSGLVGYEQYF.

The genes are TRBV20-1 and TRBJ1-1, with unresolved D. The CDR3 covers 11 residues. Trimming cost V 0 bases and J 12 bases, with 11 bases left between them. The germline V gene encodes CDR1 DFQATT and CDR2 SNEGSKA (reference sequence). The CDR3 DNA reads TGCAGTGCTAGAGAAGAGTCTAAGCCTTTCTTT. Translating it yields CSAREESKPFF.

This chain connects TRBV5-4 to TRBJ2-2; 9 bases agree with TRBD1. The CDR3 length is 16 residues. V was clipped by 4 bases and J by 7 bases; unmatched bases: 11. The germline V gene has CDR1 SGHNT and CDR2 YYREEE (reference sequence). CDR3 amino acids: CASSQPWTGVGGELFF. The CDR3 DNA follows: TGTGCCAGCAGCCAACCTTGGACAGGGGTGGGCGGGGAGCTGTTTTTT.

Only one count was recorded for this clone. The chain has TRBV5-5 and TRBJ2-1; TRBD2 aligns across 10 bases. Germline V CDR1 and CDR2: SGHKS, YYEKEE (reference sequence). The CDR3 has 15 residues. The V segment lost 2 bases and the J segment 8 bases; nucleotides outside the gene matches: 7. This CDR3 is CASSLYLAGVYEQFF. CDR3 bases: TGTGCCAGCAGCTTATATCTAGCGGGGGTCTATGAGCAGTTCTTC.

The rearrangement joins TRBV7-8 to TRBJ2-5; weak D call: TRBD1 (6 bases). The germline V and J ends were trimmed by 9 bases and 1 base, with 12 bases remaining between them. CDR1 SGHVS and CDR2 FQNEAQ come from the germline V gene. This CDR3 region has 13 residues. The CDR3 here is CASFRGSQETQYF. CDR3 in DNA: TGTGCCAGTTTCAGGGGCAGCCAAGAGACCCAGTACTTC.

V usage is TRBV7-2 and J usage is TRBJ2-1; TRBD2 matches 8 bases. The germline V gene has CDR1 SGHTA and CDR2 FQGNSA. The V segment lost 2 bases and the J segment 4 bases; nucleotides outside the gene matches: 7. CDR3 size: 16 residues. CDR3 sequence reads: CASSLSGGVNYNEQFF. The CDR3, as DNA: TGTGCCAGCAGCTTAAGCGGGGGAGTAAATTACAATGAGCAGTTCTTC.

The rearrangement joins TRBV19 to TRBJ2-5; D not certain. V lost 3 bases and J 7 bases, leaving 12 bases between the germline ends. The CDR3 runs 13 residues. Per the germline V gene, CDR1 is LNHDA and CDR2 is SQIVND (reference sequence). CDR3 coding DNA: TGTGCCAGTAGTATCCTGGGTTATGGGACCCAGTACTTC. Its protein is CASSILGYGTQYF.

V gene TRBV7-9 combines with J gene TRBJ1-1; a weak D match, TRBD1 (5 bases). Trimming took off 5 bases at V and 5 bases at J, with 12 bases between the two ends. Germline V gene data show CDR1 as SEHNR and CDR2 as FQNEAQ (reference sequence). This CDR3 spans 13 amino acids. CDR3 in DNA: TGTGCCAGCAGCGTTAGGGCAGGGACTGAAGCTTTCTTT. It translates to CASSVRAGTEAFF.

This clone was counted between two and nine times. This chain connects TRBV10-2 to TRBJ1-2, with 8 bases identical to TRBD1. V lost 7 bases, J lost 2 bases, and 6 bases stayed unmatched. Per germline, CDR1 WSHSY and CDR2 SAAADI. The CDR3 loop spans 14 amino acids. The CDR3 loop is CASMEGQGNYGYTF. The CDR3 coding sequence is TGCGCCAGCATGGAAGGACAGGGAAACTATGGCTACACCTTC.

This chain connects TRBV7-2 to TRBJ1-5; D may be TRBD1 (5 bases). V lost 1 base and J 7 bases, leaving 14 bases between the germline ends. Germline CDR1 is SGHTA and CDR2 is FQGNSA. The CDR3 totals 15 residues. CDR3 protein: CASSLGAQAAQPQHF. The CDR3 region has the DNA TGTGCCAGCAGCTTAGGTGCACAGGCGGCACAGCCCCAGCATTTT.

The CDR3 nucleotides are TGTGCCACCAGCTCAACCGGGACAGACTACGAGCAGTACTTC. Amino acids: CATSSTGTDYEQYF. This chain joins TRBV15 and TRBJ2-7; 7 bases are a match to TRBD1. The V gene end was trimmed by 5 bases and the J gene end by 3 bases; junction bases not matched to a gene: 7. The length of the CDR3 is 14 residues. In germline, CDR1 is LNHNV, CDR2 YYDKDF (reference sequence). Supplemented by reference TRBV15 and TRBJ2-7, the full variable domain reads DAMVIQNPRYQVTQFGKPVTLSCSQTLNHNVMYWYQQKSSQAPKLLFHYYDKDFNNEADTPDNFQSRRPNTSFCFLDIRSPGLGDTAMYLCATSSTGTDYEQYFGPGTRLTVT.

The rearrangement uses TRBV5-4 and TRBJ2-3; 11 bases are a match to TRBD2. The CDR3 loop spans 16 amino acids. Germline V lookup: CDR1 SGHNT, CDR2 YYREEE (reference sequence). Unmatched junction bases numbered 6, after V lost 0 bases and J lost 6 bases. The DNA for the CDR3 is TGTGCCAGCAGCTTGGGGCTAGCGGGAGGTACCGATACGCAGTATTTT. It translates to CASSLGLAGGTDTQYF.

The genes are TRBV5-1 and TRBJ1-1, with 11 nucleotides matching TRBD1. The CDR3 loop spans 19 amino acids. V shed 0 bases, J shed 6 bases, and the junction held 16 bases outside the gene matches. Germline lookup yields CDR1 SGHRS and CDR2 YFSETQ. DNA for the CDR3: TGCGCCAGCAGCTTGGTTTTGAGGACAGGGGGCGGGGTAGGGCCTGAAGCTTTCTTT. The encoded protein is CASSLVLRTGGGVGPEAFF.

The chain carries TRBV7-2 and TRBJ2-1; 8 bases agree with TRBD2. The germline V gene has CDR1 SGHTA and CDR2 FQGNSA. The CDR3 contains 16 residues. Losses at the gene ends were 8 bases for V and 4 bases for J; bases not matched to a gene: 13. The CDR3 is CASSHYGASGYNEQFF. As DNA, the CDR3 is TGTGCCAGCTCCCATTATGGGGCTAGCGGGTACAATGAGCAGTTCTTC.

Regarding this clone: This sample includes further DNA sequences coding for the same CDR3. The chain carries TRBV9 and TRBJ1-1; D gene ambiguous. V gave up 4 bases and J gave up 5 bases, with 15 bases separating them. CDR3 length equals 14 residues. CDR1 and CDR2 (germline): SGDLS, YYNGEE. The DNA of the CDR3 is TGTGCCAGCAGCCCGAGAGCGTCTGGGACTGAAGCTTTCTTT. Translating it yields CASSPRASGTEAFF.

The J gene is TRBJ1-6, the V gene TRBV5-6, with 10 bases identical to TRBD1. Looked up from germline, CDR1 is SGHDT and CDR2 is YYEEEE. The CDR3 runs to 16 residues. V was clipped by 2 bases and J by 4 bases; unmatched bases: 3. CDR3 bases: TGTGCCAGCAGCTTCGGGACAGGGGAATATAATTCACCCCTCCACTTT. Translated: CASSFGTGEYNSPLHF.

The CDR3 coding sequence is TGTGCCAGCAGTTACTTTCCGAACACTGAAGCTTTCTTT. Encoded protein: CASSYFPNTEAFF. The chain combines TRBV6-5 with TRBJ1-1; unclear D gene. This CDR3 contains 13 residues. Between the trimmed V and J ends, which lost 1 base and 1 base, there was a span of 4 bases. Germline V gene lookup returns CDR1 MNHEY and CDR2 SVGAGI.